This T cell receptor (beta chain) is drawn from a study of graft-versus-host responses after intestinal transplantation (dated by TCRdb to the early 2020s). Notes on the research overall: The transplants that recipients received were multivisceral, liver-intestinal, or isolated intestinal. Anti-thymocyte globulin induction was given to all recipients, followed by maintenance tacrolimus and steroids for roughly 3 years. Graft-versus-host and host-versus-graft alloreactive T cell clones were tracked in the graft, circulation and bone marrow after intestinal transplantation using bulk TCR-beta CDR3 sequencing. To identify alloreactive clones, pre-transplant mixed lymphocyte reaction products were sequenced and compared with unstimulated pre-transplant donor and recipient T cells. A cohort of 24 intestinal transplant recipients, including one retransplant, was enrolled, and 3 patients lacking pretransplant specimens were excluded. Donor T cell macrochimerism was defined as a peak of at least 4% donor T cells among recipient peripheral blood mononuclear cells. Samples from a few later patients were sequenced in-house on an Illumina MiSeq with MiXCR processing rather than by the commercial service. Summary of the overall study and its limitations: The conclusions were limited by the relatively low number and heterogeneity of the intestinal transplant patients. Peak levels of circulating GvH clones were associated with declines in HvG clones early after transplant. In patients with donor T cell macrochimerism, the allografts had high GvH to HvG T cell clonal ratios. GvH clones were found in recipient bone marrow, and some of the GvH clones appeared earlier in ileal mucosa or blood, which is consistent with an intestinal mucosal origin.

In regard to this clone: Its antigen has not been determined. Base qualities are not at hand, and no much larger clone is one base apart.

The method behind the library was the immunoSEQ multiplex PCR assay. For most patients, genomic DNA was isolated with the Qiagen DNeasy Blood and Tissue Kit and sent frozen to Adaptive Biotechnologies for TCR sequencing. Adaptive Biotechnologies carried out high-throughput TCR-beta CDR3 sequencing of genomic DNA for most patients. Per the authors' processing: TCR sequencing data were retrieved from Adaptive's ImmunoSEQ software for 15 to 20 patients, whereas a few other patients were processed with MiXCR and VDJtools. To correct CD4 versus CD8 sorting errors, sequences present in both subsets at a frequency ratio below 5:1 were removed. CDR3 nucleotide sequences shared between donor and recipient were removed because their origin could not be assigned. To be classed as alloreactive, a clone needed at least 2-fold expansion over unstimulated cells and a minimum CFSE-low frequency of 0.002% (template counts) or 0.001% (read counts). A clone was considered mappable if detected in the sequenced pre-transplant spleen, lymph node, or MLR CFSE-low populations of the donor or recipient. Cumulative frequency of alloreactive clones was calculated as a percentage of all sequences weighted by copy number. Imported from immuneACCESS, the table was reduced by TCRdb to in-frame sequences with V and J called. These copies leave out some clones; in studies compared against another copy, an unresolved V gene accounts for under half, and the cause of the remainder is not known. The DNA gave D and trimming, while V, J and clone size come from that table. For this sample the table gives 100,000 to 120,000 clones, of which roughly 93% were detected only once. In total, the top ten clones hold about 0.51% of the sample.

The time point label for this specimen denotes: cells obtained before transplantation from donor or recipient. CD3+CD4+ and CD3+CD8+ populations were FACS-sorted from unstimulated pre-transplant donor and recipient cells taken from spleen or lymph nodes. From the germline V gene, CDR1 is SGHRS and CDR2 is YFSETQ. V gives up 4 bases and J gives up 5 bases, and the segment between their germline ends measures 16 bases. The CDR3 measures 14 amino acids from cysteine to phenylalanine. The DNA shown is the 42-base CDR3, in frame from base 1. This clonotype originated in a human donor who received an intestinal transplant. The chain uses TRBV5-1 and TRBJ2-7, with no confidently assigned D gene. The specimen comprised unstimulated CD8+ T cells sorted from spleen or lymph node cells, sampled before intestinal transplant. At the DNA level, the sequence is TGCGCCAGCAGCCCGAGGTCCCTTGCCAACGAGCAGTACTTC. It translates as CASSPRSLANEQYF.